This TCR beta chain is from a study of blood T cell repertoires in COVID-19. Study background: Both acute and convalescent COVID-19 samples were obtained from the United States, Italy and Spain. From T cells, B-cell-depleted T cells, or PBMCs came the material, which was cDNA or gDNA.

CDR3 length: 13 amino acids. CDR1 is LNHDA and CDR2 is SQIVND in the germline V gene (reference sequence). V dropped 3 bases and J dropped 6 bases, with 12 bases sitting between them. In the authors' methods: By means of reference gene primer amplification, nucleated cell counts were estimated. TCRdb's copy holds only in-frame clones and misses some; the assay was immunoSEQ multiplex PCR. D and trimming were read from the DNA, whereas the V and J calls and clone size are those reported in that table. The sample has 150,000 to 200,000 clones; around 90% are singletons. The chain joins TRBV19 to TRBJ2-7; D is perhaps TRBD2 (5 bases). Sequencing used peripheral blood. The TCR originated in a man aged 55 to 70 with active or convalescent COVID-19. The CDR3 bases are TGTGCCAGTAGTATCTGGGGAGAGGTCGAGCAGTACTTC. Its protein product is CASSIWGEVEQYF. The full variable domain, rest sourced from reference TRBV19 and TRBJ2-7, is DGGITQSPKYLFRKEGQNVTLSCEQNLNHDAMYWYRQDPGQGLRLIYYSQIVNDFQKGDIAEGYSVSREKKESFPLTVTSAQKNPTAFYLCASSIWGEVEQYFGPGTRLTVT.